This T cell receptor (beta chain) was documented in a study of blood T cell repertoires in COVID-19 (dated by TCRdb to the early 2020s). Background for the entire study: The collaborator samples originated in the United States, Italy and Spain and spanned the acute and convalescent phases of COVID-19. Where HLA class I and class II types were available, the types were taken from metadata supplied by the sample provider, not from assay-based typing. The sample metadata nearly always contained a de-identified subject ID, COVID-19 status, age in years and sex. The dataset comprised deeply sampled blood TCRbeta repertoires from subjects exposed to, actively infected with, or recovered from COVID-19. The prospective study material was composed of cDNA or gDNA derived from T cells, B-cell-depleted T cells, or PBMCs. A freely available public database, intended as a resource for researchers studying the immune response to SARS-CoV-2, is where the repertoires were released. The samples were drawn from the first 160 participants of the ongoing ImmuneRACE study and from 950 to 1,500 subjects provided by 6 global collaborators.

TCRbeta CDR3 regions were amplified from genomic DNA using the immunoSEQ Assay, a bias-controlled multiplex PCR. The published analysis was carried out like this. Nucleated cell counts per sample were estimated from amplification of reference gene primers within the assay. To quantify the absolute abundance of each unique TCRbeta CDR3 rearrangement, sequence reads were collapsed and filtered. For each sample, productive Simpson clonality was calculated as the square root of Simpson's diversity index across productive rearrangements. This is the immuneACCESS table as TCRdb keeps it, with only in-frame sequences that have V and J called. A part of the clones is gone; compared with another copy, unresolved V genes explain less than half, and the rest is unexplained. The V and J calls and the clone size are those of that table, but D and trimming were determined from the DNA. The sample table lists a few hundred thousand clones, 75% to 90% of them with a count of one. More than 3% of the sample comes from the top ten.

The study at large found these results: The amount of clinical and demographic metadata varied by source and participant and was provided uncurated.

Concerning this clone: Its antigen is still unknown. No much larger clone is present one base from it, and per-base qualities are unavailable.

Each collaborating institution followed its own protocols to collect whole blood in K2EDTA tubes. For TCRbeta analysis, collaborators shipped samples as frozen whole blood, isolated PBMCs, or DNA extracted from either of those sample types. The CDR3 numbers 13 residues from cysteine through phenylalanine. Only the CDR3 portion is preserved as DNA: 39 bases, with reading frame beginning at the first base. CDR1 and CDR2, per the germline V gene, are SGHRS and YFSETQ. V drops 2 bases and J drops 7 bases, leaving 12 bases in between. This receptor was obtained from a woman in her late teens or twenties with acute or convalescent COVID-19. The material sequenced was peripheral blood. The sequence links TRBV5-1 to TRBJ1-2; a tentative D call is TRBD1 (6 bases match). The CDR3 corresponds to CASSFGTIGGYTF. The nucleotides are TGCGCCAGCAGCTTTGGGACAATAGGTGGCTACACCTTC.